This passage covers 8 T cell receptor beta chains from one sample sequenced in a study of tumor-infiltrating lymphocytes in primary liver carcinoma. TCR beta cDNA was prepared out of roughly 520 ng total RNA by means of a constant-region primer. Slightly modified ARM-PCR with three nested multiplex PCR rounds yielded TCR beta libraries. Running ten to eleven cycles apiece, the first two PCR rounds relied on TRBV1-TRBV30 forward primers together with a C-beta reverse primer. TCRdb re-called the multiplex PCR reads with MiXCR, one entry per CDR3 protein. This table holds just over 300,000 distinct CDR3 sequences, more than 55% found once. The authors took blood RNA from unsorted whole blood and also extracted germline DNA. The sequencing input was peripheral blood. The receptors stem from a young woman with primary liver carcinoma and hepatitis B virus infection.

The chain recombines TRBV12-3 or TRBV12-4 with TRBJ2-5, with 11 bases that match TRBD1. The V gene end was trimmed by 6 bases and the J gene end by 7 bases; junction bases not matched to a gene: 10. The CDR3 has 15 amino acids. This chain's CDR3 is CASRAGQGARVTQYF. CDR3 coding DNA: TGTGCCAGCAGGGCCGGACAGGGGGCTCGGGTGACCCAGTACTTC.

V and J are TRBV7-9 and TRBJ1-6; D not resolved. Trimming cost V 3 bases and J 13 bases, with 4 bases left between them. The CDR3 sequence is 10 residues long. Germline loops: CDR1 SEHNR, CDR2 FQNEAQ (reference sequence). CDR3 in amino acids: CASSLSPLHF. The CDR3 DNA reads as TGTGCCAGCAGCTTGTCCCCCCTCCACTTT.

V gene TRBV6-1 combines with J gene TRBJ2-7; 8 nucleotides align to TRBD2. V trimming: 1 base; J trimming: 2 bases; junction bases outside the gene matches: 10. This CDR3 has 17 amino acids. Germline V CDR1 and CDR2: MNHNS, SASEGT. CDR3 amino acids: CASSEGLGFSGTYEQYF. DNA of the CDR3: TGTGCCAGCAGTGAAGGCCTTGGTTTTAGCGGGACCTACGAGCAGTACTTC.

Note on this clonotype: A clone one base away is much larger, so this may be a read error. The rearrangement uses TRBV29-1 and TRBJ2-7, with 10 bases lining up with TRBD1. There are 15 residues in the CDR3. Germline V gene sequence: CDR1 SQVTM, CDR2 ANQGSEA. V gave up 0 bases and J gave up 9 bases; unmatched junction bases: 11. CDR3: CSVEEARTGGRWQYF. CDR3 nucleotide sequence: TGCAGCGTTGAAGAGGCCAGGACAGGGGGGCGGTGGCAGTACTTC.

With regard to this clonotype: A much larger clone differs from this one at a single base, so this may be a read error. The CDR3 spells CASDYGGTDMQYF. CDR3 DNA: TGTGCCAGCGATTACGGGGGCACAGATATGCAGTATTTT. The chain joins TRBV12-3 or TRBV12-4 to TRBJ2-3, with D possibly being TRBD1 or TRBD2 (6 bases each). This CDR3 is built from 13 residues.

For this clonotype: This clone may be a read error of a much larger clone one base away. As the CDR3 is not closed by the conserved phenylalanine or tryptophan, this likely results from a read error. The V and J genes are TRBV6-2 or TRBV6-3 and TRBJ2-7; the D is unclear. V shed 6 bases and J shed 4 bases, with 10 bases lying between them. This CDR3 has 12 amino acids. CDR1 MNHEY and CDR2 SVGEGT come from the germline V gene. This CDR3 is CASRGVKYEQYY. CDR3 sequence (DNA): TGTGCCAGCAGAGGAGTCAAGTACGAGCAGTACTAC.

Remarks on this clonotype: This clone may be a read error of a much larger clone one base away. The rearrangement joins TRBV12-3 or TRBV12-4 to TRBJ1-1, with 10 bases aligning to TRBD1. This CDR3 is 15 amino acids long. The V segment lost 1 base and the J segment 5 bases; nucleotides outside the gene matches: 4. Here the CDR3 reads CASSLETGGWTEAFF. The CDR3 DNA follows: TGTGCCAGCAGTTTAGAGACAGGGGGCTGGACTGAAGCTTTCTTT.

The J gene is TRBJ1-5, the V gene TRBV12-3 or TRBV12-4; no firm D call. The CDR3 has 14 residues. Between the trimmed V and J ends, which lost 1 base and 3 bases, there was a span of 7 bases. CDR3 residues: CASSLVGNNQPQHF. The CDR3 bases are TGTGCCAGCAGTTTAGTGGGAAACAATCAGCCCCAGCATTTT.